This T cell receptor (beta chain) was retrieved from a study of tumor and adjacent non-tumor tissue in lung cancer. This sample's RNA came from whole unsorted tissue. This clonotype was observed a few times. Its antigen is as yet unknown. This clone may be a read error of a much larger clone one base away. Study-wide results and caveats: Tumor tissue had significantly higher TCR diversity than normal lung.

The library came from three nested PCR rounds adapted from ARM-PCR protocols. TCRdb ran MiXCR on the multiplex PCR reads and lists one entry per CDR3 protein. Of around 210,000 distinct CDR3 sequences listed, about two thirds are singletons. This CDR3 is 13 amino acids long. Germline lookup yields CDR1 DFQATT and CDR2 SNEGSKA (reference sequence). This TCR came from a man in his sixties with non-small cell lung cancer. The chain couples TRBV20-1 to TRBJ2-5, with a tentative D call TRBD2 (5 bases). The sample comprised lung tumor tissue. In nucleotides, the CDR3 is TGCAATGCTAGACCCCGGACTCGAGAGACCCAGTACTTC. It specifies CNARPRTRETQYF.